One sample yielded the 29 T cell receptor beta chains listed below, sequenced in a study of CD8 T cells in Susac syndrome. The authors reverse transcribed about 0.5 to 1 ug RNA with random hexamers. TCRdb itself ran the immunoSEQ multiplex PCR reads through MiXCR, one entry per CDR3 protein. The sample yields under 250,000 distinct CDR3 sequences, over 90% seen once. Sequencing was carried out using CD4+ T cells from PBMCs. These receptors were obtained from a human donor with Susac syndrome.

The chain combines TRBV7-8 with TRBJ1-2, with 11 bases lining up with TRBD1. V lost 5 bases and J lost 3; bases outside the gene matches: 5. This CDR3 comprises 15 residues. Germline CDR1 and CDR2: SGHVS and FQNEAQ. The CDR3 is CASSPRDRGYYGYTF. The CDR3, as DNA: TGTGCCAGCAGCCCCAGGGACAGGGGGTACTATGGCTACACCTTC.

The chain recombines TRBV5-1 with TRBJ2-2, with 7 bases identical to TRBD2. J lost 0 bases, V lost 8 bases, and 4 bases had no gene match. The CDR3 is 14 amino acids. Germline V gives CDR1 SGHRS, CDR2 YFSETQ. The CDR3 spells CASWDYPNTGELFF. The CDR3 coding sequence is TGCGCCAGTTGGGACTACCCGAACACCGGGGAGCTGTTTTTT.

This rearrangement joins TRBV29-1 to TRBJ2-4; D unclear. V was cut by 4 bases and J by 0 bases, with 4 bases left in between. This CDR3 is built from 12 residues. The V gene's germline CDR1 is SQVTM and CDR2 ANQGSEA. This CDR3 reads CSVAPAKNIQYF. The CDR3 bases are TGCAGCGTTGCCCCAGCCAAAAACATTCAGTACTTC.

The chain uses TRBV25-1 and TRBJ1-6, with D uncertain. Trimming took 3 bases from V and 2 from J, leaving 11 bases between them. CDR1 is MGHDK and CDR2 is SYGVNS in the germline V gene. The CDR3 is 16 amino acids. The CDR3 region is CASSEGGGAYNSPLHF. The CDR3 coding sequence is TGTGCCAGCAGTGAGGGAGGTGGGGCCTATAATTCACCCCTCCACTTT. Full variable domain (missing parts from reference TRBV25-1 and TRBJ1-6): EADIYQTPRYLVIGTGKKITLECSQTMGHDKMYWYQQDPGMELHLIHYSYGVNSTEKGDLSSESTVSRIRTEHFPLTLESARPSHTSQYLCASSEGGGAYNSPLHFGNGTRLTVT.

V usage is TRBV20-1 and J usage is TRBJ2-1, with 11 bases that match TRBD2. Germline V CDR1 and CDR2: DFQATT, SNEGSKA (reference sequence). J gave up 0 bases and V 5 bases, and 6 bases lay outside the gene matches. CDR3 length: 16 amino acids. CDR3 sequence (DNA): TGCAGTGCTGGACCGGGACTAGCGGCCTCCTACAATGAGCAGTTCTTC. It codes for CSAGPGLAASYNEQFF.

The gene calls are TRBV15 and TRBJ1-2; 9 positions match TRBD1. The J segment lost 7 bases and the V segment lost 0 bases, leaving 6 bases of the junction unmatched. CDR1 is LNHNV, CDR2 YYDKDF, per germline (reference sequence). There are 15 residues in the CDR3. CDR3 sequence: CATSREDRGFLGYTF. CDR3 nucleotides: TGTGCCACCAGCAGAGAGGACAGGGGATTTCTTGGCTACACCTTC.

This clonotype was seen only a few times. This chain joins TRBV20-1 and TRBJ2-5; D might be TRBD2 (7 bases). Trimming removed 6 bases at V and 4 bases at J, with 12 bases between. This CDR3 has 12 amino acids. Germline-derived CDR1 and CDR2 are DFQATT and SNEGSKA (reference sequence). Written as DNA, the CDR3 is TGCAGTGCCCCTAGGGGGGGAGAGACCCAGTACTTC. As protein: CSAPRGGETQYF.

This clonotype has only one observation. V usage is TRBV7-2 and J usage is TRBJ1-6; weak D call: TRBD1 (5 bases). Germline-derived CDR1 and CDR2 are SGHTA and FQGNSA. V was pared by 3 bases and J by 10 bases, with 13 bases between. The CDR3 contains 14 residues. Here the CDR3 DNA reads TGTGCCAGCAGCTTTTGGGGGATGAGCTCACCCCTCCACTTT. It codes for CASSFWGMSSPLHF.

V usage is TRBV27 and J usage is TRBJ1-6; no clear D. CDR3 length equals 17 residues. The V end was cut by 5 bases, the J end by 0 bases, with 14 bases between. Germline values: CDR1 MNHEY, CDR2 SMNVEV (reference sequence). CDR3 DNA sequence: TGTGCCAGCAGTCCCTATACGGGGAGCTCCTATAATTCACCCCTCCACTTT. The encoded protein is CASSPYTGSSYNSPLHF.

This rearrangement joins TRBV11-3 to TRBJ1-6; possibly TRBD1 for D (5 bases). This CDR3 is built from 15 residues. In germline, CDR1 is SGHNT, CDR2 YENEEA. The V and J ends lost 5 bases and 10 bases respectively, with 18 bases between them. In DNA, the CDR3 is TGTGCCAGCAGCCTCGACGGGGTAGCAGGGTCACCCCTCCACTTT. This gives the protein CASSLDGVAGSPLHF.

The rearrangement joins TRBV6-5 to TRBJ2-2; 7 bases line up with TRBD2. Losses at the gene ends were 7 bases for V and 6 bases for J; bases not matched to a gene: 5. Germline V gene sequence: CDR1 MNHEY, CDR2 SVGAGI. This CDR3 comprises 13 residues. The CDR3 is CASKPSGPGELFF. CDR3 DNA sequence: TGTGCCAGCAAGCCTAGCGGTCCCGGGGAGCTGTTTTTT.

The gene calls are TRBV5-4 and TRBJ1-2; perhaps TRBD1 as D (5 bases). CDR3 length: 15 residues. V was shortened by 0 bases and J by 6 bases, with 15 bases between the two germline ends. The germline V gene encodes CDR1 SGHNT and CDR2 YYREEE (reference sequence). In nucleotides, the CDR3 is TGTGCCAGCAGCTTGGCAGGGACCCGGGGGAATGGCTACACCTTC. Residues: CASSLAGTRGNGYTF.

The chain couples TRBV30 to TRBJ1-5, with unresolved D. The CDR3 is made up of 13 amino acids. Trimming removed 3 bases at V and 11 bases at J, with 17 bases between. The germline V gene encodes CDR1 GTSNPN and CDR2 SVGIG (reference sequence). The CDR3 DNA reads as TGTGCCTGGAGCCGCGGGTCCGAGTCAGCCCAGCATTTT. Its protein is CAWSRGSESAQHF.

The chain recombines TRBV6-2 or TRBV6-3 with TRBJ1-2; 9 nucleotides match TRBD1. The CDR3 runs 17 residues. The V gene end was trimmed by 6 bases and the J gene end by 5 bases; junction bases not matched to a gene: 16. The germline CDR1 and CDR2 sequences are MNHEY and SVGEGT. CDR3 nucleotide sequence: TGTGCCAGCAGCCTGATTCTACCGGGACAGGGCGGATATGGCTACACCTTC. Translated, it gives CASSLILPGQGGYGYTF.

The chain uses TRBV7-2 and TRBJ2-4, with 7 nucleotides matching TRBD2. CDR1 is SGHTA and CDR2 is FQGNSA in the germline V gene. The length of the CDR3 is 17 residues. V lost 4 bases to trimming and J lost 1 base; unmatched junction nucleotides: 10. The CDR3 loop reads CASSSLVGGIAKNIQYF. The CDR3, as DNA: TGTGCCAGCAGCTCCCTGGTGGGGGGGATCGCCAAAAACATTCAGTACTTC.

This sequence joins TRBV19 and TRBJ1-1, with a possible D match to TRBD1 (6 bases). Germline CDR1 reads LNHDA; CDR2 reads SQIVND (reference sequence). The CDR3 runs to 13 residues. V dropped 1 base and J dropped 4 bases, with 7 bases sitting between them. The CDR3 protein is CASSIGRGTEAFF. In nucleotides, the CDR3 is TGTGCCAGTAGTATAGGCAGGGGCACTGAAGCTTTCTTT.

The chain uses TRBV29-1 and TRBJ2-2, with 7 bases matching TRBD2. The germline CDR1 and CDR2 sequences are SQVTM and ANQGSEA. Trimming removed 4 bases from V and 5 bases from J; junction bases left unmatched: 10. CDR3 length equals 15 residues. In nucleotides, the CDR3 is TGCAGCGTTGTGGGGGGAGGGTTGCAGACCGGGGAGCTGTTTTTT. This sequence encodes CSVVGGGLQTGELFF.

This rearrangement joins TRBV6-1 to TRBJ2-2, with a possible D match to TRBD1 (5 bases). Per germline, CDR1 MNHNS and CDR2 SASEGT. Trimming took 6 bases from V and 1 from J, leaving 15 bases between them. The CDR3 has 16 residues. CDR3 residues: CASRRTLVLNTGELFF. The DNA for the CDR3 is TGTGCCAGCAGACGGACACTCGTTTTGAACACCGGGGAGCTGTTTTTT.

This rearrangement joins TRBV7-3 to TRBJ2-7, with 7 bases fitting TRBD2. V gave up 5 bases and J gave up 7 bases; unmatched junction bases: 11. This CDR3 contains 14 residues. CDR1 and CDR2 (germline): SGHTA, FQGTGA. CDR3 loop: CASSRGSRGDEQYF. The DNA of the CDR3 is TGTGCCAGCAGCCGGGGATCACGGGGGGATGAGCAGTACTTC.

This clonotype was seen a single time. The rearrangement uses TRBV3-1 and TRBJ1-6, with 7 bases that match TRBD1. The CDR3 spans 15 residues. The V gene end was trimmed by 2 bases and the J gene end by 7 bases; junction bases not matched to a gene: 5. The germline V gene has CDR1 LGHDT and CDR2 YNNKEL (reference sequence). CDR3 in amino acids: CASSQSTGWNSPLHF. The CDR3 coding sequence is TGTGCCAGCAGCCAATCGACAGGGTGGAATTCACCCCTCCACTTT.

This chain links TRBV30 with TRBJ1-2; D is perhaps TRBD1 (5 bases). V was cut by 3 bases and J by 5 bases, with 19 bases left in between. This CDR3 has 15 amino acids. Germline V gives CDR1 GTSNPN, CDR2 SVGIG (reference sequence). CDR3 nucleotides: TGTGCCTGGAGCCTGTGGGTCGGGGCGCGTTATGGCTACACCTTC. It specifies CAWSLWVGARYGYTF. The full variable domain, with the rest looked up from reference TRBV30 and TRBJ1-2, is SQTIHQWPATLVQPVGSPLSLECTVEGTSNPNLYWYRQAAGRGLQLLFYSVGIGQISSEVPQNLSASRPQDRQFILSSKKLLLSDSGFYLCAWSLWVGARYGYTFGSGTRLTVV.

This clonotype appeared once. The J gene is TRBJ2-1, the V gene TRBV20-1, with 11 bases lining up with TRBD1. J was trimmed by 8 bases and V by 6 bases; bases with no gene match: 9. CDR1 and CDR2 (germline): DFQATT, SNEGSKA (reference sequence). The length of the CDR3 is 14 residues. The CDR3 DNA is TGCAGTGCGACCGGACAGGGGGCCTTGTATGAGCAGTTCTTC. This encodes CSATGQGALYEQFF.

The J gene is TRBJ1-5, the V gene TRBV20-1, with 9 bases aligning to TRBD1. J lost 5 bases, V lost 5 bases, and 10 bases had no gene match. The CDR3 is 15 amino acids. Germline V CDR1 and CDR2: DFQATT, SNEGSKA (reference sequence). In DNA form, the CDR3 reads TGCAGTGCTCCCCCCGGGACAGGGATAGATCAGCCCCAGCATTTT. Protein product: CSAPPGTGIDQPQHF.

This chain's CDR3 is CASSLQPFSGNTIYF. DNA of the CDR3: TGCGCCAGCAGCTTACAGCCCTTCTCTGGAAACACCATATATTTT. The chain carries TRBV5-1 and TRBJ1-3; no clear D. The CDR3 has 15 residues. From germline, CDR1 is SGHRS and CDR2 YFSETQ. Trimming pared 2 bases from V and 0 bases from J, leaving 9 bases between.

J is TRBJ1-2 and V is TRBV6-5, with 7 nucleotides matching TRBD1. CDR3 length equals 13 residues. Trimming took 2 bases from V and 6 from J; bases not matched to a gene: 3. In germline, CDR1 is MNHEY, CDR2 SVGAGI. CDR3 in DNA: TGTGCCAGCAGTTACACAGGGGTGGATGGCTACACCTTC. Its translation: CASSYTGVDGYTF.

This clonotype showed up just once. The chain joins TRBV2 to TRBJ2-7; a weak D match, TRBD1 (5 bases). From germline, CDR1 is SNHLY and CDR2 FYNNEI. The CDR3 has 13 amino acids. V shed 2 bases and J shed 6 bases, with 11 bases lying between them. CDR3 amino acids: CASSEQGGAEQYF. The CDR3 nucleotides read TGTGCCAGCAGTGAACAGGGCGGCGCCGAGCAGTACTTC.

For this clonotype: Compared with germline, one end of the junction differs, possibly owing to a read error. The chain combines TRBV30 with TRBJ1-1; TRBD1 is a possible D gene (5 bases). Germline-derived CDR1 and CDR2 are GTSNPN and SVGIG (reference sequence). The CDR3 consists of 13 residues. The CDR3 sequence is CAWKKGPDTEAFF. Written as DNA, the CDR3 is TGTGCCTGGAAGAAGGGGCCGGACACTGAAGCTTTTTTT. Drawing the rest from reference TRBV30 and TRBJ1-1, the complete variable domain is SQTIHQWPATLVQPVGSPLSLECTVEGTSNPNLYWYRQAAGRGLQLLFYSVGIGQISSEVPQNLSASRPQDRQFILSSKKLLLSDSGFYLCAWKKGPDTEAFFGQGTRLTVV.

V usage is TRBV18 and J usage is TRBJ1-5, with D maybe TRBD1 (6 bases). The CDR3 totals 13 residues. V lost 2 bases to trimming and J lost 4 bases, with 6 bases between them. Germline lookup yields CDR1 KGHSH and CDR2 LQKENI. This CDR3 is CASSPGQNQPQHF. The CDR3, as DNA: TGTGCCAGCTCACCAGGACAGAATCAGCCCCAGCATTTT.

Worth noting for this clonotype: Relative to the germline gene, one junction end is altered; a read error may explain this. This rearrangement joins TRBV7-7 to TRBJ2-3, with D possibly matching TRBD2 (5 bases). From germline, CDR1 is SSHAT and CDR2 FNYEAQ (reference sequence). The CDR3 runs 14 residues. This CDR3 is CASSLSGLSDTQYF. CDR3 in DNA: TGTGCTAGCAGCTTATCGGGGTTGTCAGATACGCAGTATTTT.